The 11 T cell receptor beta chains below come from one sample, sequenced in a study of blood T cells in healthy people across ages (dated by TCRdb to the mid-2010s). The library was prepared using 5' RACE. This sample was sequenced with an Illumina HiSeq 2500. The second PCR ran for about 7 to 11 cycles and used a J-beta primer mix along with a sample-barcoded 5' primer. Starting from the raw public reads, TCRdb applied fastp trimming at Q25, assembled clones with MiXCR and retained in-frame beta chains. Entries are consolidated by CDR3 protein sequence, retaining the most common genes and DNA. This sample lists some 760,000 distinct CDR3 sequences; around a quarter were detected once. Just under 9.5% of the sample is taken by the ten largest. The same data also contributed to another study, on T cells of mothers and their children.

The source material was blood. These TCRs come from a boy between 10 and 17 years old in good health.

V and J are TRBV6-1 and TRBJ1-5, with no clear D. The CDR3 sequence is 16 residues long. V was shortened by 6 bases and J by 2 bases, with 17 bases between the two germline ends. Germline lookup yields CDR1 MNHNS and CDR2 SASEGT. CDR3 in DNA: TGTGCCAGCAGCCGAATGATTGCACGCGGCAATCAGCCCCAGCATTTT. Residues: CASSRMIARGNQPQHF.

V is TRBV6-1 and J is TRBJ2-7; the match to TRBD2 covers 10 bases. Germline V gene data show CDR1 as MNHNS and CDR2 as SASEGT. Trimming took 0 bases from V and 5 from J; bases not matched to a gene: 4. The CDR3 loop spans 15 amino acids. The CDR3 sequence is CASSEASGRWDEQYF. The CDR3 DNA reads TGTGCCAGCAGTGAAGCTAGCGGGAGGTGGGACGAGCAGTACTTC.

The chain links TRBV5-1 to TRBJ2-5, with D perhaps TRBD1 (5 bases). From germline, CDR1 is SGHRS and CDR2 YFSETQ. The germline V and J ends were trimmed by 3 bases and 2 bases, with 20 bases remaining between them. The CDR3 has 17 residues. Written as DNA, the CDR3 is TGCGCCAGCAGCTCGGACATTATTGACCACACTCAAGAGACCCAGTACTTC. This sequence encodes CASSSDIIDHTQETQYF.

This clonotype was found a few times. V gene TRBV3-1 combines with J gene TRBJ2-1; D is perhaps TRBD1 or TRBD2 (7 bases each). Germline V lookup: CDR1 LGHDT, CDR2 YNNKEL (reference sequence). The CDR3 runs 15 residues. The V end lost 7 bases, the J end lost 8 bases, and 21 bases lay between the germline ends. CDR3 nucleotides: TGTGCCAGCACCAGGGGGGGAGGGTTATTCGATGAGCAGTTCTTC. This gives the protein CASTRGGGLFDEQFF.

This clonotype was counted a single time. CDR3 protein: CASSLKTSGVTGYNEQFF. DNA of the CDR3: TGTGCCAGTAGTCTGAAGACTAGCGGGGTAACCGGCTACAATGAGCAGTTCTTC. The chain carries TRBV19 and TRBJ2-1, with TRBD2 identical over 11 bases. This CDR3 is built from 18 residues. Trimming at V came to 5 bases and at J to 3 bases, leaving 12 bases not matched to a gene. Germline V gene sequence: CDR1 LNHDA, CDR2 SQIVND (reference sequence).

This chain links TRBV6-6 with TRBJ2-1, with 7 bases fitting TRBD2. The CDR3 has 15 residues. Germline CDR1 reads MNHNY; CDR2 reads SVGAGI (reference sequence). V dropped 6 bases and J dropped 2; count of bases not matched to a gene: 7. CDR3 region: CASSDTSVTYNEQFF. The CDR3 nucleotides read TGTGCCAGCAGCGATACTAGCGTAACCTACAATGAGCAGTTCTTC.

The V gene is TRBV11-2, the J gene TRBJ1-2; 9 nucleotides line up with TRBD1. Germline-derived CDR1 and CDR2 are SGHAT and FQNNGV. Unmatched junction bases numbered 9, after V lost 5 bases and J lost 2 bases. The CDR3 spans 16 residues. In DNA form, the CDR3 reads TGTGCCAGCAGCCCTACAGGGGGCAGGAGAAACTATGGCTACACCTTC. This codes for CASSPTGGRRNYGYTF.

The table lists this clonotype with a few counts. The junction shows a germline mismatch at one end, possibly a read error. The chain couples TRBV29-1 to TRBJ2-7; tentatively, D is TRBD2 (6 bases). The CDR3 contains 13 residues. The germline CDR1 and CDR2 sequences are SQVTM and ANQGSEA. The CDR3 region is CSVEGGTYYEQYF. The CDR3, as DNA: TGCAGCGTCGAAGGCGGGACCTACTACGAGCAGTACTTC.

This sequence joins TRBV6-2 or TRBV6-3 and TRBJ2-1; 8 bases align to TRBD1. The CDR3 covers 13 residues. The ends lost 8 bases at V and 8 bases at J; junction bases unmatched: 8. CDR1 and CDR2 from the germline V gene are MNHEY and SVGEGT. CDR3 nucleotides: TGTGCCAGCGCGAGCAGGGGGCGTGATGAGCAGTTCTTC. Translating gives CASASRGRDEQFF.

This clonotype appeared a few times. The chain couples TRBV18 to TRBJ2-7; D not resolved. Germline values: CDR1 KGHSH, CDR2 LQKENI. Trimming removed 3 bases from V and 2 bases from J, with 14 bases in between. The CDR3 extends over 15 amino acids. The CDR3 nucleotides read TGTGCCAGCTCACCCCCCGGAAAGGTGGCCTACGAGCAGTACTTC. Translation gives CASSPPGKVAYEQYF. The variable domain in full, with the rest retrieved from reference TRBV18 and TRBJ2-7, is NAGVMQNPRHLVRRRGQEARLRCSPMKGHSHVYWYRQLPEEGLKFMVYLQKENIIDESGMPKERFSAEFPKEGPSILRIQQVVRGDSAAYFCASSPPGKVAYEQYFGPGTRLTVT.

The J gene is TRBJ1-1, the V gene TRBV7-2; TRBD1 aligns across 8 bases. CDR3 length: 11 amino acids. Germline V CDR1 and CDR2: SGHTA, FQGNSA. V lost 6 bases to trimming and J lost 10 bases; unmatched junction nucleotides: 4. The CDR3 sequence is CASSSQGAAFF. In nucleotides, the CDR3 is TGTGCCAGCAGTTCTCAGGGGGCAGCTTTCTTT.